This TCR beta chain was sequenced in a study of OX40 agonist ivuxolimab in advanced cancers. Study as a whole: Earlier anti-PD-1, anti-PD-L1 or anti-CTLA-4 therapy was permitted; 40% had received some.

After removal of 5 bases from V and 1 base from J, the junction contained 6 bases not matched to a gene. The CDR3 length is 15 residues. From germline, CDR1 is SGHAT and CDR2 FQNNGV. Using immunoSEQ multiplex PCR, the repertoire was profiled, and TCRdb retains in-frame clones only, with some absent. Of tens of thousands of clones detected, over 75% appear once; the ten largest clones hold 35% to 40%. The sequences come from CD4+ or CD8+ T cells sorted from blood, collected in a trial of the OX40 agonist ivuxolimab. The chain recombines TRBV11-2 with TRBJ1-2; TRBD1 matches at 8 bases. This receptor was obtained from an adult with an advanced solid tumor such as melanoma, head and neck, liver or kidney cancer. The CDR3 coding sequence is TGTGCCAGCAGCGGAACAGGGGGATTTAACTATGGCTACACCTTC. This translates into CASSGTGGFNYGYTF.